This T cell receptor (beta chain) was captured by sequencing in a study of blood T cell repertoires in COVID-19. Study overall: Samples of COVID-19 (acute and convalescent) were obtained from the United States, Italy and Spain. In each case, the material was cDNA or gDNA derived from T cells, B-cell-depleted T cells, or PBMCs.

This table comes from immunoSEQ multiplex PCR, and its TCRdb copy is limited to in-frame clones, with some not included. The table includes over 200,000 clones, roughly 87% detected once. V was cut by 4 bases and J by 3 bases, with 9 bases left in between. The CDR3 is 13 residues long. Germline values: CDR1 SQVTM, CDR2 ANQGSEA. This sequence was found in a man aged 40-55 years with active or convalescent COVID-19. V gene TRBV29-1 combines with J gene TRBJ1-4; possible D gene TRBD1, 5 bases. The source material was peripheral blood. The CDR3 reads CSVAVRANEKLFF. Here the CDR3 DNA reads TGCAGCGTTGCGGTCAGGGCTAATGAAAAACTGTTTTTT.